Sequencing of this T cell receptor (beta chain) was carried out in a study of blood T cell repertoires in COVID-19 (dated by TCRdb to 2020 to 2021). Context from the whole study: The collaborator samples originated in the United States, Italy and Spain and spanned the acute and convalescent phases of COVID-19. The repertoires were made available in a free public database intended to serve as a resource for research on the immune response to SARS-CoV-2. Where available, HLA class I and class II types were obtained from metadata supplied by the sample provider rather than from assay-based typing. The samples were drawn from the first 160 participants of the ongoing ImmuneRACE study and from 950 to 1,500 subjects provided by 6 global collaborators. The material from the prospective study consisted of cDNA or gDNA derived from T cells, B-cell-depleted T cells, or PBMCs. A de-identified subject ID, COVID-19 status, age in years and sex were almost always included in the sample metadata. The dataset comprised deeply sampled blood TCRbeta repertoires from subjects exposed to, actively infected with, or recovered from COVID-19.

Germline trimming amounts to 0 bases on V and 0 bases on J, with 8 as the count of junction bases outside the gene matches. CDR1 and CDR2 are drawn from the germline V gene: SGDLS, YYNGEE. The CDR3, from cysteine to phenylalanine, totals 19 residues. Only the CDR3 region is kept as DNA, spanning 57 bases read in frame from base 1. On this clone: This receptor's antigen is unknown. Per-nucleotide qualities are absent, and no much larger clonotype sits a single base away.

Summary of the overall study and its limitations: Clinical and demographic metadata were provided uncurated, with the amount varying by source and participant.

Each collaborating institution followed its own protocols to collect whole blood in K2EDTA tubes. For TCRbeta analysis, collaborators shipped samples as frozen whole blood, isolated PBMCs, or DNA extracted from either of those sample types. TCRbeta CDR3 regions were amplified from genomic DNA using the immunoSEQ Assay, a bias-controlled multiplex PCR. Under the source paper's analysis protocol: The number of nucleated cells in each sample was estimated by amplification of reference gene primers within the assay. Sequence reads were collapsed and filtered to measure the absolute abundance of every unique TCRbeta CDR3 rearrangement. For each sample, productive Simpson clonality was calculated as the square root of Simpson's diversity index over productive rearrangements. TCRdb holds this immuneACCESS table with in-frame rearrangements only. Some clones are missing; in checked studies, unresolved V genes explain under half, and the rest has no known cause. That table furnishes V, J and clone size, whereas the DNA furnished D and trimming. The sample table holds tens of thousands of clones, of which around 80% were seen once. Clones ranked in the top ten supply 26% of the sample.

The sequenced sample consisted of peripheral blood. The chain joins TRBV9 to TRBJ2-3, with 12 central nucleotides matching TRBD2. This clonotype was obtained from a man aged 55 to 70 with active or convalescent COVID-19. The CDR3 protein: CASSVVGASGGASTDTQYF. The nucleotide sequence is given as TGTGCCAGCAGCGTAGTAGGGGCTAGCGGGGGGGCTAGCACAGATACGCAGTATTTT.